The 8 T cell receptor beta chains reported below all come from one sample, sequenced in a study of CD8 T cells in Susac syndrome. Reverse transcription of roughly 0.5 to 1 ug RNA used random hexamers. Each CDR3 protein is one row after TCRdb ran MiXCR on the immunoSEQ multiplex PCR reads. This repertoire shows approximately 26,000 distinct CDR3 sequences, 85% to 95% found once; its top ten account for roughly 0.28%. Sequences were obtained from CD8+ T cells from PBMCs. These receptors were taken from a human donor in good health.

The CDR3 DNA follows: TGTGCCAGCACCCCGCGGCGGGAGGCCACTGAAGCTTTCTTT. Protein product: CASTPRREATEAFF. The V and J genes are TRBV28 and TRBJ1-1; no firm D call. CDR1 is MDHEN, CDR2 SYDVKM, per germline. V lost 7 bases and J lost 4, with 16 bases in between. This CDR3 contains 14 residues.

V gene TRBV15 combines with J gene TRBJ1-4, with TRBD1 matching 9 bases. This CDR3 contains 18 residues. The V segment lost 5 bases and the J segment 3 bases; nucleotides outside the gene matches: 13. Looked up from germline, CDR1 is LNHNV and CDR2 is YYDKDF (reference sequence). CDR3 protein: CATSPLSRDRDPNEKLFF. The CDR3 DNA is TGTGCCACCAGCCCGCTTTCCCGGGACAGGGACCCTAATGAAAAACTGTTTTTT. The entire variable domain, with the rest obtained from reference TRBV15 and TRBJ1-4, is as follows: DAMVIQNPRYQVTQFGKPVTLSCSQTLNHNVMYWYQQKSSQAPKLLFHYYDKDFNNEADTPDNFQSRRPNTSFCFLDIRSPGLGDTAMYLCATSPLSRDRDPNEKLFFGSGTQLSVL.

This chain links TRBV6-2 or TRBV6-3 with TRBJ1-4; D is uncertain. Germline V gives CDR1 MNHEY, CDR2 SVGEGT. V was clipped by 2 bases and J by 7 bases, with 23 bases between them. This CDR3 contains 18 residues. In DNA, the CDR3 is TGTGCCAGCAGTTACGAATCGGCGGTAGGCTCTGGCGGTGAAAAACTGTTTTTT. Protein: CASSYESAVGSGGEKLFF.

The chain carries TRBV13 and TRBJ1-2; D gene ambiguous. Trimming stripped 5 bases from V and 0 bases from J, with 16 bases between. The CDR3 length is 16 residues. Germline CDR1 PRHDT, CDR2 FYEKMQ (reference sequence). CDR3 sequence: CASSPFGRSTNYGYTF. The DNA for the CDR3 is TGTGCCAGCAGCCCATTCGGACGAAGTACTAACTATGGCTACACCTTC.

The CDR3 coding sequence is TGTGCCAGCAGTTTAGACGGGGACAGCACAGATACGCAGTATTTT. Translation gives CASSLDGDSTDTQYF. This rearrangement joins TRBV12-3 or TRBV12-4 to TRBJ2-3; either TRBD1 or TRBD2 may fit D (5 bases each). The CDR3 loop spans 15 amino acids. Deletions cut 1 base from V and 0 bases from J, with 8 bases between.

This clonotype is a singleton in its sample. The rearrangement links TRBV7-6 to TRBJ2-7; D may correspond to TRBD1 or TRBD2 (6 bases each). Trimming left V 3 bases short and J 5 bases short, with 20 bases between. Germline CDR1 SGHVS, CDR2 FNYEAQ. The CDR3 is 16 residues long. CDR3 nucleotides: TGTGCCAGCAGCTTGACAGGAGCCCGGGGAGGCGACGAGCAGTACTTC. Amino acid sequence: CASSLTGARGGDEQYF.

This clonotype has a single count. The V call is TRBV4-3, the J call TRBJ1-5; a weak D match, TRBD1 (6 bases). The V gene's germline CDR1 is LGHNA and CDR2 YSLEER. The CDR3 contains 15 residues. Trimming shortened V by 0 bases and J by 6 bases, and 12 bases separated the two germline ends. CDR3 sequence: CASSQDRGAVQPQHF. The CDR3 nucleotides read TGCGCCAGCAGCCAAGACAGGGGCGCGGTTCAGCCCCAGCATTTT.

The V gene is TRBV6-6, the J gene TRBJ2-5; 9 nucleotides line up with TRBD2. This CDR3 is 15 amino acids long. Germline assignment: CDR1 MNHNY and CDR2 SVGAGI (reference sequence). V shed 5 bases, J shed 4 bases, and the junction held 8 bases outside the gene matches. The chain's CDR3 is CASSPPASGVETQYF. The CDR3 DNA sequence: TGTGCCAGCAGTCCGCCGGCTAGCGGGGTAGAGACCCAGTACTTC.